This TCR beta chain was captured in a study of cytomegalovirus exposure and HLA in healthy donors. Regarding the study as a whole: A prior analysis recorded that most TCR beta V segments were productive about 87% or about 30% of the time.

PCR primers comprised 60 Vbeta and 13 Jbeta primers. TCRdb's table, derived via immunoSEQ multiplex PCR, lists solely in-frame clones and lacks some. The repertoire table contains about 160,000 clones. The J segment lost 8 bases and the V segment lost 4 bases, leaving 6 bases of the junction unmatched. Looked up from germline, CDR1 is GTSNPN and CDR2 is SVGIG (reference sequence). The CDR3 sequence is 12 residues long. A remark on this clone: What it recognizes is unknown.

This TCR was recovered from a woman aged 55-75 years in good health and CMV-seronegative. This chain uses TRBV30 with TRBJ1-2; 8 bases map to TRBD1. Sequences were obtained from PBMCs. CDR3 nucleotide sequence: TGTGCCTGGACCCGGACAGGGCGCGGCTACACCTTC. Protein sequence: CAWTRTGRGYTF.